These 24 T cell receptor beta chains share one sample of origin, sequenced in a study of T cell repertoires in cytomegalovirus infection. TCRdb reprocessed the reads with MiXCR, giving one entry per CDR3 protein. The repertoire holds more than 400,000 distinct CDR3 sequences, with roughly 29% as singletons. Sequencing used PBMCs. These receptors all stem from a human donor in good health (CMV status not recorded). Some clones in this sample may be carry-over from other donors' samples.

This clonotype turned up a few times. The chain is built from TRBV5-1 and TRBJ2-3; 8 bases fit TRBD1. V gave up 0 bases and J gave up 1 base; unmatched junction bases: 4. Per germline, CDR1 SGHRS and CDR2 YFSETQ. The CDR3 spans 16 residues. CDR3 amino acids: CASSLAGGLGTDTQYF. DNA for the CDR3: TGCGCCAGCAGCTTGGCAGGGGGCCTAGGCACAGATACGCAGTATTTT.

This clonotype occurred many times. This chain joins TRBV7-2 and TRBJ2-3; 10 nucleotides align to TRBD2. CDR1 is SGHTA and CDR2 is FQGNSA in the germline V gene. The ends lost 7 bases at V and 4 bases at J; junction bases unmatched: 11. CDR3 length equals 16 residues. CDR3 amino acids: CASTRPELAGADTQYF. The CDR3 DNA sequence: TGTGCCAGCACCCGACCGGAGCTAGCGGGAGCAGATACGCAGTATTTT.

This clonotype has at least ten counts. This chain links TRBV7-8 with TRBJ2-2; D gene uncertain. V was pared by 0 bases and J by 2 bases, with 7 bases between. This CDR3 region has 15 residues. Germline CDR1 SGHVS, CDR2 FQNEAQ. The CDR3 protein is CASSLAGLNTGELFF. The CDR3 DNA is TGTGCCAGCAGCTTAGCGGGCCTCAACACCGGGGAGCTGTTTTTT.

Many counts were recorded for this clonotype. The V and J genes are TRBV28 and TRBJ2-1, with 13 positions matching TRBD2. CDR3 length equals 17 residues. Germline V CDR1 and CDR2: MDHEN, SYDVKM. With V trimmed by 5 bases and J by 5 bases, 9 bases remained unmatched. CDR3 sequence: CASSGTSGIGEDNEQFF. The CDR3 DNA reads as TGTGCCAGCAGTGGGACTAGCGGGATAGGTGAAGACAATGAGCAGTTCTTC.

This clonotype was recorded many times. The chain's CDR3 is CASSSENTEAFF. The CDR3 region has the DNA TGTGCCAGCAGCTCGGAGAACACTGAAGCTTTCTTT. The genes are TRBV7-9 and TRBJ1-1, with unresolved D. The CDR3 spans 12 residues. The V end was cut by 4 bases, the J end by 1 base, with 4 bases between. Germline CDR1 SEHNR, CDR2 FQNEAQ (reference sequence).

The rearrangement uses TRBV6-6 and TRBJ2-6; D gene ambiguous. The V and J ends lost 4 bases and 0 bases respectively, with 10 bases between them. Per germline, CDR1 MNHNY and CDR2 SVGAGI (reference sequence). This CDR3 region has 16 residues. Here the CDR3 reads CASSSNQLSGANVLTF. The CDR3 coding sequence is TGTGCCAGCAGTTCTAACCAACTCTCTGGGGCCAACGTCCTGACTTTC.

This clonotype has a handful of counts. This chain links TRBV10-3 with TRBJ1-6; D is unclear. Trimming removed 11 bases from V and 4 bases from J, with 12 bases in between. This CDR3 is built from 13 residues. The germline CDR1 and CDR2 sequences are ENHRY and SYGVKD. CDR3 region: CAGTAAYNSPLHF. The DNA of the CDR3 is TGTGCCGGAACAGCGGCGTATAATTCACCCCTCCACTTT.

This clonotype turned up a few times. The chain combines TRBV5-6 with TRBJ1-3, with D unresolved. The length of the CDR3 is 17 residues. V was cut by 2 bases and J by 5 bases, with 20 bases left in between. The germline V gene encodes CDR1 SGHDT and CDR2 YYEEEE. The CDR3 loop is CASSLMKGNIKRNTIYF. The CDR3 DNA sequence: TGTGCCAGCAGCTTAATGAAGGGCAACATAAAAAGAAACACCATATATTTT. The full variable domain, its missing parts supplied by reference TRBV5-6 and TRBJ1-3, is DAGVTQSPTHLIKTRGQQVTLRCSPKSGHDTVSWYQQALGQGPQFIFQYYEEEERQRGNFPDRFSGHQFPNYSSELNVNALLLGDSALYLCASSLMKGNIKRNTIYFGEGSWLTVV.

V gene TRBV6-2 or TRBV6-3 combines with J gene TRBJ2-1; 9 bases are a match to TRBD1. The CDR3 has 16 amino acids. The J segment lost 7 bases and the V segment lost 5 bases, leaving 12 bases of the junction unmatched. The germline gives CDR1 MNHEY, CDR2 SVGEGT. The CDR3 protein is CASSAQGATSLNEQFF. CDR3 nucleotide sequence: TGTGCCAGCAGTGCACAGGGGGCGACCTCACTGAATGAGCAGTTCTTC.

This clonotype was observed once. A clone one base away is much larger, so this may be a read error. This chain connects TRBV6-5 to TRBJ1-5, with D hard to call. Trimming removed 2 bases at V and 2 bases at J, with 4 bases between. The CDR3 sequence is 13 residues long. Germline V lookup: CDR1 MNHEY, CDR2 SVGAGI. This chain's CDR3 is CASSYGRNQPQHF. The CDR3 DNA reads as TGTGCCAGCAGTTACGGACGCAATCAGCCCCAGCATTTT.

This sequence joins TRBV6-2 or TRBV6-3 and TRBJ2-7; a possible D gene is TRBD1 (6 bases). The CDR3 has 14 amino acids. Trimming stripped 6 bases from V and 6 bases from J, with 18 bases between. Germline V gene data show CDR1 as MNHEY and CDR2 as SVGEGT. CDR3 sequence reads: CASRALDRVFEQYF. In DNA form, the CDR3 reads TGTGCCAGCAGGGCATTGGACAGAGTTTTCGAGCAGTACTTC.

The chain uses TRBV3-1 and TRBJ1-1; 10 bases align to TRBD1. J was trimmed by 8 bases and V by 4 bases; bases with no gene match: 10. Germline CDR1 is LGHDT and CDR2 is YNNKEL (reference sequence). This CDR3 is built from 15 residues. As DNA, the CDR3 is TGTGCCAGCAGCCTCTCCGGGACAGGGGATCCCGAAGCTTTCTTT. This codes for CASSLSGTGDPEAFF.

The V and J genes are TRBV19 and TRBJ2-1; 9 positions match TRBD2. This CDR3 region has 16 residues. Germline CDR1 reads LNHDA; CDR2 reads SQIVND (reference sequence). With 3 bases clipped from V and 7 bases from J, the junction kept 10 bases outside the gene matches. The CDR3: CASSIPSSGRRNEQFF. The CDR3 DNA is TGTGCCAGTAGTATCCCGTCCAGCGGGAGGCGGAATGAGCAGTTCTTC.

This clonotype has a single count. This sequence joins TRBV29-1 and TRBJ2-1; TRBD1 aligns across 10 bases. Germline assignment: CDR1 SQVTM and CDR2 ANQGSEA. The CDR3 consists of 12 residues. Trimming cost V 6 bases and J 8 bases; bases outside gene matches: 4. CDR3 in amino acids: CSVDRGRDEQFF. CDR3 sequence (DNA): TGCAGCGTCGACAGGGGGCGTGATGAGCAGTTCTTC.

The genes are TRBV27 and TRBJ1-2; possibly TRBD1 for D (5 bases). The CDR3 runs 14 residues. V gave up 5 bases and J gave up 6 bases, with 16 bases separating them. CDR1 and CDR2 (germline): MNHEY, SMNVEV (reference sequence). The CDR3 loop reads CASSPRRGNHGYTF. The DNA for the CDR3 is TGTGCCAGCAGTCCTCGCCGGGGGAACCATGGCTACACCTTC.

This clonotype was detected only a few times. The CDR3 reads CASSQSRTSGRWEQYV. The CDR3 DNA reads TGCGCCAGCAGTCAATCCCGGACTAGCGGGAGATGGGAGCAGTACGTC. This sequence joins TRBV23-1 and TRBJ2-7; TRBD2 matches 13 bases. TRBV23-1 is identified as an open reading frame with a role that is uncertain. The J segment lost 7 bases and the V segment lost 0 bases, leaving 6 bases of the junction unmatched. This CDR3 has 16 residues.

This clonotype was picked up a small number of times. V and J are TRBV7-9 and TRBJ2-3; no firm D call. The V gene lost 5 bases and the J gene lost 3 bases, with 12 bases spanning the gap. The CDR3 covers 14 residues. CDR1 and CDR2 (germline): SEHNR, FQNEAQ (reference sequence). CDR3 region: CASSPSGATDTQYF. In DNA, the CDR3 is TGTGCCAGCAGCCCCTCCGGTGCGACAGATACGCAGTATTTT.

This clonotype was found many times. The V and J genes are TRBV7-6 and TRBJ2-1; D ambiguous. CDR1 SGHVS and CDR2 FNYEAQ come from the germline V gene. The V gene lost 1 base and the J gene lost 3 bases, with 4 bases spanning the gap. This CDR3 has 13 amino acids. This chain's CDR3 is CASSLDNYNEQFF. The CDR3 nucleotides read TGTGCCAGCAGCTTAGACAACTACAATGAGCAGTTCTTC.

V gene TRBV2 combines with J gene TRBJ2-3, with D possibly matching TRBD1 (7 bases). The ends were cut back, 6 bases at V and 4 bases at J, with 11 bases in the middle. CDR3 size: 13 residues. The germline CDR1 and CDR2 sequences are SNHLY and FYNNEI. The CDR3 loop reads CASRRDSPDTQYF. DNA of the CDR3: TGTGCCAGCAGGCGGGACAGCCCAGATACGCAGTATTTT.

The chain links TRBV7-6 to TRBJ1-1; D is perhaps TRBD1 (5 bases). Looked up from germline, CDR1 is SGHVS and CDR2 is FNYEAQ. Between the trimmed V and J ends, which lost 0 bases and 5 bases, there was a span of 13 bases. This CDR3 region has 15 residues. The CDR3 loop reads CASSLAVGGRTEAFF. The CDR3 nucleotides read TGTGCCAGCAGCTTAGCGGTTGGGGGGAGGACTGAAGCTTTCTTT.

The chain employs TRBV11-2 and TRBJ1-1; TRBD1 agrees at 8 bases. V shed 5 bases and J 1 base; nucleotides not matched to a gene: 3. Germline V gene lookup returns CDR1 SGHAT and CDR2 FQNNGV. The CDR3 runs 14 residues. The CDR3 protein is CASSQQGGNTEAFF. CDR3 DNA: TGTGCCAGCAGCCAACAGGGGGGGAACACTGAAGCTTTCTTT.

This clonotype was seen a handful of times. This sequence joins TRBV7-2 and TRBJ2-1; 8 nucleotides agree with TRBD2. V shed 2 bases, J shed 9 bases, and the junction held 15 bases outside the gene matches. The germline V gene encodes CDR1 SGHTA and CDR2 FQGNSA. The CDR3 spans 17 residues. The chain's CDR3 is CASSLRSRPLAGGEQFF. The CDR3 DNA reads TGTGCCAGCAGCTTACGCTCTAGGCCGCTAGCGGGTGGTGAGCAGTTCTTC.

The gene calls are TRBV12-3 or TRBV12-4 and TRBJ2-3; 12 bases line up with TRBD2. This CDR3 has 16 amino acids. J was trimmed by 1 base and V by 6 bases; bases with no gene match: 5. The CDR3, as DNA: TGTGCCAGCAGATCTAGCGGGAGGGAGGGCACAGATACGCAGTATTTT. Translated: CASRSSGREGTDTQYF.

The gene calls are TRBV7-2 and TRBJ2-1; 11 bases agree with TRBD2. J lost 9 bases, V lost 5 bases, and 12 bases had no gene match. The CDR3 loop spans 16 amino acids. CDR1 and CDR2 from the germline V gene are SGHTA and FQGNSA. CDR3 residues: CASSTNLAGGQFEQFF. The CDR3 coding sequence is TGTGCCAGCAGCACAAACCTAGCGGGAGGCCAGTTTGAGCAGTTCTTC.